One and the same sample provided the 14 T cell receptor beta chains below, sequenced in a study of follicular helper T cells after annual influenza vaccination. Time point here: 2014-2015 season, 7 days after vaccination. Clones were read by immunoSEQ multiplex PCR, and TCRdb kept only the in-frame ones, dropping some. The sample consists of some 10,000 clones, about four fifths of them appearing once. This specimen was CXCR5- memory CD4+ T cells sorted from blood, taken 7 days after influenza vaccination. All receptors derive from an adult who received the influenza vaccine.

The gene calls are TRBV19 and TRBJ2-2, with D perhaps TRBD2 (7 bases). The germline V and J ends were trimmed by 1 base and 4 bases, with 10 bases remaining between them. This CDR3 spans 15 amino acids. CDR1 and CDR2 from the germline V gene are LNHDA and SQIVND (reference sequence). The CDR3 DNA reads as TGTGCCAGTAGTATAGGGGGAGGGGGCACCGGGGAGCTGTTTTTT. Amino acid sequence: CASSIGGGGTGELFF.

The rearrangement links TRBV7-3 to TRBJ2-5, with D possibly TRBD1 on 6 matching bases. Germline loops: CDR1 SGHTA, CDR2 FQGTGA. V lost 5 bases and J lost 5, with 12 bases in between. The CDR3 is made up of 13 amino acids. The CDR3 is CASSVSGAETQYF. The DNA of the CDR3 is TGTGCCAGCAGCGTCTCAGGGGCCGAGACCCAGTACTTC.

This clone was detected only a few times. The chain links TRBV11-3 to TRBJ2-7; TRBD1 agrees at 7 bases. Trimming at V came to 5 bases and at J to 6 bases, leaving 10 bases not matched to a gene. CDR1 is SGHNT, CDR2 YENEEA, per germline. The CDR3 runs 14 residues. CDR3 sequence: CASSTRTGLGEQYF. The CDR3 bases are TGTGCCAGCAGCACCCGGACAGGTTTGGGCGAGCAGTACTTC.

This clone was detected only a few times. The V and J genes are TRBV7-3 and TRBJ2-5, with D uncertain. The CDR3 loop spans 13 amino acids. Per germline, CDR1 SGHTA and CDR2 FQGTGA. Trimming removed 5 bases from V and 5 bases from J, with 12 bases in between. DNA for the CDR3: TGTGCCAGCAGCCCGGAGCGTCAGGAGACCCAGTACTTC. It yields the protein CASSPERQETQYF. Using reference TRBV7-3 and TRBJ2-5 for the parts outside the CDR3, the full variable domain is GAGVSQTPSNKVTEKGKYVELRCDPISGHTALYWYRQSLGQGPEFLIYFQGTGAADDSGLPNDRFFAVRPEGSVSTLKIQRTERGDSAVYLCASSPERQETQYFGPGTRLLVL.

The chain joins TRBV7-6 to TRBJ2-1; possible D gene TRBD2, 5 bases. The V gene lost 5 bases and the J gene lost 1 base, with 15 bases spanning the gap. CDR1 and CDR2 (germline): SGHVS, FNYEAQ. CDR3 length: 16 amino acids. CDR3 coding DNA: TGTGCCAGCAGCCCGAGCGGTAGCCTGTCCTACAATGAGCAGTTCTTC. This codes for CASSPSGSLSYNEQFF.

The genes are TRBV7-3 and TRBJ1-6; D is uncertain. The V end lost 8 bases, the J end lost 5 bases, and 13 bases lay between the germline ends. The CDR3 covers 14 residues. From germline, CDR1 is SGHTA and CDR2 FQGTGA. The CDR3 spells CASSQGLDNSPLHF. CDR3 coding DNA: TGTGCCAGCTCCCAAGGGCTCGATAATTCACCCCTCCACTTT.

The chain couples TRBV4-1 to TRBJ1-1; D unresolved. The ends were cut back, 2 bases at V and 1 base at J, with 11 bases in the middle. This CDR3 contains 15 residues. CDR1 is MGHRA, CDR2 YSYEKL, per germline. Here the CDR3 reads CASSQPLDRNTEAFF. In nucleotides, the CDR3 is TGCGCCAGCAGCCAACCCCTGGACCGGAACACTGAAGCTTTCTTT.

The CDR3 region is CASSLVGAGDTQYF. The CDR3 nucleotides read TGTGCCAGCAGCTTGGTCGGGGCCGGGGATACGCAGTATTTT. The rearrangement joins TRBV5-4 to TRBJ2-3; D tentatively fits TRBD1 or TRBD2 (5 bases each). The CDR3 contains 14 residues. Germline CDR1 and CDR2: SGHNT and YYREEE (reference sequence). Trimming pared 0 bases from V and 6 bases from J, leaving 11 bases between.

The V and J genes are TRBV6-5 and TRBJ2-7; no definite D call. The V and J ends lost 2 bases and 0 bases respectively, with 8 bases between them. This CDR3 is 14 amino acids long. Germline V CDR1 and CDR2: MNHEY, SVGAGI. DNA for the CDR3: TGTGCCAGCAGTTACCCCTTCACCTCCTACGAGCAGTACTTC. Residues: CASSYPFTSYEQYF.

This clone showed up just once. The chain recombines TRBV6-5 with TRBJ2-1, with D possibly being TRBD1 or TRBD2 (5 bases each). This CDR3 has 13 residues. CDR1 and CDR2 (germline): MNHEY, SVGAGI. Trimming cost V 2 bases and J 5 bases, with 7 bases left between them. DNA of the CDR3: TGTGCCAGCAGTTACGGGGGTAACAATGAGCAGTTCTTC. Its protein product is CASSYGGNNEQFF.

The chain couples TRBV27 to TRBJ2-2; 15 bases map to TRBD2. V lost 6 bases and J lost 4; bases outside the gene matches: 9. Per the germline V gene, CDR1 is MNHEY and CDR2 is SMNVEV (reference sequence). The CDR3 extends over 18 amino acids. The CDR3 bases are TGTGCCAGCAGGCCTGGACTAGCGGGGGGGCGGAGCACCGGGGAGCTGTTTTTT. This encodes CASRPGLAGGRSTGELFF.

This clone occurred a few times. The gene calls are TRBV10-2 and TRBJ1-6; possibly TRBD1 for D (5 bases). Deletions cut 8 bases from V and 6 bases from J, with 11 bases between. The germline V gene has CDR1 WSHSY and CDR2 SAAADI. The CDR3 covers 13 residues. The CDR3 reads CASQDRINSPLHF. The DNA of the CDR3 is TGCGCCAGCCAAGACAGAATTAATTCACCCCTCCACTTT.

CDR3 sequence: CASSPMTVSNQPQHF. CDR3 sequence (DNA): TGTGCCAGCAGTCCTATGACAGTTAGCAATCAGCCCCAGCATTTT. The V call is TRBV27, the J call TRBJ1-5; TRBD1 might be the D (5 bases). Trimming took 5 bases from V and 0 from J, leaving 11 bases between them. Germline CDR1 reads MNHEY; CDR2 reads SMNVEV (reference sequence). The CDR3 runs 15 residues.

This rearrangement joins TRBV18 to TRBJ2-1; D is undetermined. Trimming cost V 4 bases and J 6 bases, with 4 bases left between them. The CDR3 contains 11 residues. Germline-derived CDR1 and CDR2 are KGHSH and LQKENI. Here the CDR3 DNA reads TGTGCCAGCTCACTGACCAATGAGCAGTTCTTC. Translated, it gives CASSLTNEQFF.